This T cell receptor beta chain is from a study of blood T cell repertoires in COVID-19. Study at large: Samples of COVID-19 (acute and convalescent) were obtained from the United States, Italy and Spain. PBMCs, B-cell-depleted T cells, or T cells provided the cDNA or gDNA that made up the material.

Original analysis: The authors estimated nucleated cell counts from reference gene primer amplification. The repertoire was sequenced with immunoSEQ multiplex PCR; TCRdb's copy has only in-frame clones and lacks some. V and J calls and clone size are as listed in that table; D and trimming were resolved from the DNA. This table holds about 280,000 clones, 88% found once. The CDR3 spans 14 residues. The germline V and J ends were trimmed by 2 bases and 4 bases, with 11 bases remaining between them. Germline values: CDR1 MNHEY, CDR2 SVGAGI. The receptor's source is a man aged 18 to 29 with active or convalescent COVID-19. Sequencing was performed on peripheral blood. The chain links TRBV6-5 to TRBJ2-5; possible D gene TRBD1, 5 bases. The CDR3, as DNA: TGTGCCAGCAGTTACCCGGGTAGGGGAGAGACCCAGTACTTC. This gives the protein CASSYPGRGETQYF.